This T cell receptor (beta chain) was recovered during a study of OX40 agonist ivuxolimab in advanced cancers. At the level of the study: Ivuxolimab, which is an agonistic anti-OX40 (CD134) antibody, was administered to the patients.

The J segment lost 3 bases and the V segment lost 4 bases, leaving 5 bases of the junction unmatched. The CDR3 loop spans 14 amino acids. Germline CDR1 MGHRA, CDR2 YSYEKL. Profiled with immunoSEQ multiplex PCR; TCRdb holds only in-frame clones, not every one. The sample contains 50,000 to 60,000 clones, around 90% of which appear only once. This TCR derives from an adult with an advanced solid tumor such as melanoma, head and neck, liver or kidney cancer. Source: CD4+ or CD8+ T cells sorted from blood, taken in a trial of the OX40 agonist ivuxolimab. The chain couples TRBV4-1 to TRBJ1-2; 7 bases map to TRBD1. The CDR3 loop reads CASSRLGTDYGYTF. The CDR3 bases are TGCGCCAGCAGCCGGTTGGGGACAGACTATGGCTACACCTTC.